The T cell receptor (beta chain) described here comes from a study of CD8 T cells in ankylosing spondylitis. This clonotype appeared many times. The target antigen is unknown. It was by quantitative 5'-RACE with molecular barcodes that TCR beta libraries were made. TCRdb recomputed calls from the 5' RACE reads with MiXCR, one row per CDR3 protein. Among some 840,000 distinct CDR3 sequences listed, about an eighth were seen once. General study points: In ankylosing spondylitis patients, matched synovial fluid reportedly showed significant enrichment of disease-linked clones. A TCR beta motif of fewer than ten highly homologous variants appeared characteristic of ankylosing spondylitis blood. Reactive arthritis synovial fluid and blood previously showed some of these motif variants.

Germline lookup yields CDR1 DFQATT and CDR2 SNEGSKA (reference sequence). The CDR3 has 14 residues. The V and J ends lost 3 bases and 3 bases, in that order; junction bases with no gene match: 6. The genes are TRBV20-1 and TRBJ1-2; the match to TRBD1 covers 8 bases. The sample taken for sequencing was blood, either unsorted or a sorted T cell fraction (not recorded which). This clonotype was sampled from a male donor with ankylosing spondylitis. CDR3 region: CSARSRGRDYGYTF. The DNA of the CDR3 is TGCAGTGCTAGGAGCAGGGGGCGAGACTATGGCTACACCTTC.